This entry concerns a single T cell receptor (beta chain). TCRdb re-called the RACE reads with MiXCR, one entry per CDR3 protein. Seen here are some 81,000 distinct CDR3 sequences, 7% to 9.5% observed once, and the top ten hold around 1.7%. The data belong to a study of human T cells and chemical hapten exposure. Documented time point: healthy volunteer bleed at 6 weeks. Researchers extracted total RNA from unfractionated whole blood. V lost 5 bases to trimming and J lost 4 bases, with 14 bases between them. This CDR3 contains 14 residues. The germline V gene has CDR1 MNHEY and CDR2 SMNVEV (reference sequence).

The chain couples TRBV27 to TRBJ1-1; D is perhaps TRBD1 (5 bases). The sequencing sample was made of whole blood. This sequence was found in a female donor in good health. Some clones in this sample may be carry-over from other donors' samples. The CDR3 DNA reads TGTGCCAGCAGTCTTTCCAAGGACACCACTGAAGCTTTCTTT. Translating it yields CASSLSKDTTEAFF.